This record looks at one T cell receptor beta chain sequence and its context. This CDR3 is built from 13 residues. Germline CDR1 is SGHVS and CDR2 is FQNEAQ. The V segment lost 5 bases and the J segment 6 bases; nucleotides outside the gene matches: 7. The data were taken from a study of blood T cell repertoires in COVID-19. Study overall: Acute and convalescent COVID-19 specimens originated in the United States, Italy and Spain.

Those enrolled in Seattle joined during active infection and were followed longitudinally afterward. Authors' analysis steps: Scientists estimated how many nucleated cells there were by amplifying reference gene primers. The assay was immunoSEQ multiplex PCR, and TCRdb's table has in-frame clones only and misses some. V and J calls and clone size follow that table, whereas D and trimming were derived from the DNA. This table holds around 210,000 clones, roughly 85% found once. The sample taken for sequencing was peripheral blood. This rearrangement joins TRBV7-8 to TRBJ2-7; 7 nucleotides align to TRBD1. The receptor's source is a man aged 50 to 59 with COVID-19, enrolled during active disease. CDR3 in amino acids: CASSLTNRGEQYF. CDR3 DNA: TGTGCCAGCAGCCTAACCAACAGGGGCGAGCAGTACTTC.